These 20 T cell receptor beta chains were all obtained from the same sample, sequenced in a study of early T cells in non-severe SARS-CoV-2 infection. TCRdb re-derived calls from the 5' RACE reads in MiXCR, one entry per CDR3 protein. The table includes around 60,000 distinct CDR3 sequences, approximately 11% detected once. What was sequenced was whole blood. These receptors originate from an adult who was a healthcare worker with PCR-confirmed SARS-CoV-2 infection or an uninfected control (not recorded which).

Many counts were recorded for this clonotype. The chain uses TRBV4-2 and TRBJ1-4; a weak D match, TRBD1 (5 bases). Trimming stripped 1 base from V and 12 bases from J, with 9 bases between. CDR3 length equals 12 residues. CDR1 LGHNA and CDR2 YNFKEQ come from the germline V gene. The CDR3 loop is CASSQATGQLFF. CDR3 coding DNA: TGTGCCAGCAGCCAAGCCACAGGTCAACTGTTTTTT.

J is TRBJ2-7 and V is TRBV11-3; no firm D call. This CDR3 has 13 amino acids. Trimming stripped 3 bases from V and 3 bases from J, with 9 bases between. Germline V gives CDR1 SGHNT, CDR2 YENEEA. The CDR3 bases are TGTGCCAGCAGCTTCAACTCAATCTACGAGCAGTACTTC. This translates into CASSFNSIYEQYF.

The chain links TRBV7-6 to TRBJ2-1; the D gene is possibly TRBD2 (7 bases). The length of the CDR3 is 15 residues. CDR1 and CDR2 from the germline V gene are SGHVS and FNYEAQ. V was cut by 4 bases and J by 5 bases, with 15 bases left in between. The DNA of the CDR3 is TGTGCCAGCAGCTCTAGCGGAAGGGGGGACAATGAGCAGTTCTTC. Translated, it gives CASSSSGRGDNEQFF. The full variable domain, its missing parts supplied by reference TRBV7-6 and TRBJ2-1, is GAGVSQSPRYKVTKRGQDVALRCDPISGHVSLYWYRQALGQGPEFLTYFNYEAQQDKSGLPNDRFSAERPEGSISTLTIQRTEQRDSAMYRCASSSSGRGDNEQFFGPGTRLTVL.

The chain joins TRBV14 to TRBJ2-3, with 8 bases aligning to TRBD2. Trimming took 0 bases from V and 1 from J; bases not matched to a gene: 3. There are 16 residues in the CDR3. CDR1 and CDR2 from the germline V gene are SGHDN and FVKESK. The CDR3 reads CASSQDGGDGTDTQYF. As DNA, the CDR3 is TGTGCCAGCAGCCAAGACGGGGGGGATGGCACAGATACGCAGTATTTT.

In this sample, this clonotype turned up many times. The V and J genes are TRBV27 and TRBJ2-7; a possible D gene is TRBD2 (7 bases). Germline CDR1 reads MNHEY; CDR2 reads SMNVEV (reference sequence). The CDR3 spans 18 residues. The V end was cut by 0 bases, the J end by 5 bases, with 23 bases between. CDR3 sequence (DNA): TGTGCCAGCAGTTTATCTTGGGGGGGGGCCCAGAGGGACCACGAGCAGTACTTC. It specifies CASSLSWGGAQRDHEQYF.

Only a few counts were recorded for this clonotype. CDR3 residues: CSVEALGELNTEAFF. The CDR3 DNA reads TGCAGCGTTGAGGCCCTGGGGGAGCTGAACACTGAAGCTTTCTTT. V usage is TRBV29-1 and J usage is TRBJ1-1, with D possibly TRBD1 on 5 matching bases. Deletions cut 3 bases from V and 0 bases from J, with 14 bases between. CDR1 SQVTM and CDR2 ANQGSEA come from the germline V gene. This CDR3 contains 15 residues.

This clonotype was observed a few times. The chain uses TRBV5-1 and TRBJ2-4; D may be TRBD2 (6 bases). CDR1 and CDR2 (germline): SGHRS, YFSETQ. This CDR3 region has 13 residues. V lost 2 bases and J lost 8, with 11 bases in between. CDR3 sequence (DNA): TGCGCCAGCAGCTTTGAGGGAGGAGACATTCAGTACTTC. It specifies CASSFEGGDIQYF.

This clonotype was observed many times. This sequence joins TRBV6-4 and TRBJ2-6; tentative D call: TRBD1 (6 bases). V was trimmed by 0 bases and J by 1 base, leaving 7 bases between them. This CDR3 spans 16 amino acids. Germline CDR1 and CDR2: MRHNA and SNTAGT. DNA for the CDR3: TGTGCCAGCAGTGACTCAGGACAGTCTGGGGCCAACGTCCTGACTTTC. Its translation: CASSDSGQSGANVLTF.

The rearrangement links TRBV6-1 to TRBJ2-2; possible D gene TRBD1, 5 bases. Looked up from germline, CDR1 is MNHNS and CDR2 is SASEGT. The V end lost 5 bases, the J end lost 7 bases, and 17 bases lay between the germline ends. The CDR3 is 15 amino acids. CDR3 DNA: TGTGCCAGCAGTCCTTCCAGGGTCCGGATCGGGGAGCTGTTTTTT. Translation gives CASSPSRVRIGELFF.

Many counts were recorded for this clonotype. The chain is built from TRBV24-1 and TRBJ2-7; the D is unclear. Trimming removed 3 bases from V and 4 bases from J, with 9 bases in between. Germline values: CDR1 KGHDR, CDR2 SFDVKD. The CDR3 extends over 13 amino acids. The CDR3 spells CATSDGVAYEQYF. DNA of the CDR3: TGTGCCACCAGTGATGGGGTCGCTTACGAGCAGTACTTC.

Only a few counts were recorded for this clonotype. The rearrangement uses TRBV6-6 and TRBJ1-1; D possibly corresponds to TRBD1 (5 bases). The germline V gene has CDR1 MNHNY and CDR2 SVGAGI (reference sequence). This CDR3 has 17 amino acids. Trimming took off 0 bases at V and 0 bases at J, with 14 bases between the two ends. The CDR3 DNA follows: TGTGCCAGCAGTTACTCGAACCGGGGGAACATGAACACTGAAGCTTTCTTT. It encodes CASSYSNRGNMNTEAFF.

The chain uses TRBV11-2 and TRBJ2-5; 12 bases fit TRBD1. Germline CDR1 SGHAT, CDR2 FQNNGV. Trimming removed 0 bases from V and 2 bases from J; junction bases left unmatched: 7. This CDR3 comprises 18 residues. The CDR3 coding sequence is TGTGCCAGCAGCTTAGATGCGAGGGACAGGGGGCGGCAAGAGACCCAGTACTTC. Translated: CASSLDARDRGRQETQYF.

This clonotype was seen at least ten times. This rearrangement joins TRBV11-2 to TRBJ1-2; D gene uncertain. CDR1 is SGHAT and CDR2 is FQNNGV in the germline V gene. Trimming shortened V by 1 base and J by 4 bases, and 13 bases separated the two germline ends. The CDR3 runs 15 residues. The DNA for the CDR3 is TGTGCCAGCAGCTTAGCTCCGAGGTCCGGCTATGGCTACACCTTC. Protein sequence: CASSLAPRSGYGYTF.

This clonotype was counted ten times or more. The chain couples TRBV24-1 to TRBJ2-3; 8 bases are shared with TRBD2. The ends lost 4 bases at V and 5 bases at J; junction bases unmatched: 4. CDR1 and CDR2 from the germline V gene are KGHDR and SFDVKD. The CDR3 loop spans 14 amino acids. CDR3 nucleotides: TGTGCCACCAGTGACGGGGGGGCCGGAGATACGCAGTATTTT. Its translation is CATSDGGAGDTQYF.

CDR3 sequence (DNA): TGTGCCAGCAGCTCGCCCGGGACAGGGTTTTCACCCCTCCACTTT. As protein: CASSSPGTGFSPLHF. The chain employs TRBV7-8 and TRBJ1-6; 9 bases agree with TRBD1. Germline-derived CDR1 and CDR2 are SGHVS and FQNEAQ. V shed 4 bases and J 9 bases; nucleotides not matched to a gene: 7. The CDR3 is 15 amino acids.

This clonotype appeared many times. The chain is built from TRBV11-2 and TRBJ1-1; 10 bases align to TRBD1. This CDR3 has 13 residues. CDR1 SGHAT and CDR2 FQNNGV come from the germline V gene. V lost 3 bases to trimming and J lost 5 bases; unmatched junction nucleotides: 0. In DNA, the CDR3 is TGTGCCAGCAGCTTGGGACAGGGGACTGAAGCTTTCTTT. It yields the protein CASSLGQGTEAFF.

The rearrangement links TRBV6-1 to TRBJ1-1; no clear D gene. With 4 bases removed from V and 4 bases from J, the gap between germline ends came to 10 bases. The CDR3 is made up of 13 amino acids. Germline assignment: CDR1 MNHNS and CDR2 SASEGT. In DNA, the CDR3 is TGTGCCAGCAGTGCCCTTTTTGGCACTGAAGCTTTCTTT. Translating it yields CASSALFGTEAFF.

This clonotype was detected only a few times. This chain uses TRBV18 with TRBJ1-1; TRBD1 matches at 8 bases. V lost 6 bases, J lost 3 bases, and 6 bases stayed unmatched. CDR1 KGHSH and CDR2 LQKENI come from the germline V gene. The CDR3 length is 14 residues. CDR3 loop: CASSTTGGDTEAFF. As DNA, the CDR3 is TGTGCCAGCTCCACTACAGGGGGTGACACTGAAGCTTTCTTT.

The genes are TRBV27 and TRBJ2-7, with 11 nucleotides matching TRBD1. CDR3 length: 14 residues. Unmatched junction bases numbered 2, after V lost 5 bases and J lost 2 bases. Germline loops: CDR1 MNHEY, CDR2 SMNVEV (reference sequence). The CDR3, as DNA: TGTGCCAGCAGTAGGACAGGGGGCGCCTACGAGCAGTACTTC. Protein: CASSRTGGAYEQYF.

The V and J genes are TRBV11-2 and TRBJ2-1; a possible D gene is TRBD2 (5 bases). In germline, CDR1 is SGHAT, CDR2 FQNNGV. The V gene lost 5 bases and the J gene lost 4 bases, with 12 bases spanning the gap. The CDR3 length is 14 residues. CDR3 coding DNA: TGTGCCAGCAGCCCGCGGGCCATATACAATGAGCAGTTCTTC. Its translation is CASSPRAIYNEQFF.